This TCR beta chain was found in a study of blood T cell repertoires in COVID-19. Study-wide context: The United States, Italy and Spain supplied acute and convalescent COVID-19 samples. PBMCs, B-cell-depleted T cells, or T cells were the source of the cDNA or gDNA that made up the material.

Germline V gene sequence: CDR1 GTSNPN, CDR2 SVGIG (reference sequence). Trimming removed 4 bases at V and 0 bases at J, with 7 bases between. The CDR3 has 13 residues. Methods used by the authors: Reference gene primer amplification gave nucleated cell count estimates. Here immunoSEQ multiplex PCR was the method, and the copy in TCRdb shows in-frame clones only, minus some. V, J and clone size are those of that table, while D and trimming were read from the DNA. The sample yields about 250,000 clones, about 89% seen once. The chain uses TRBV30 and TRBJ1-5, with D uncertain. The clonotype comes from a man aged 25 to 45 with acute or convalescent COVID-19. The specimen was peripheral blood. In nucleotides, the CDR3 is TGTGCCTGGACATCTAATAGCAATCAGCCCCAGCATTTT. It translates to CAWTSNSNQPQHF.